This entry is about one T cell receptor (beta chain). Germline V CDR1 and CDR2: SGHRS, YFSETQ. The CDR3 has 17 residues. Trimming at V came to 2 bases and at J to 0 bases, leaving 6 bases not matched to a gene. The sample belongs to a study of T cell changes during pregnancy in multiple sclerosis. Some clones are missing from TCRdb's copy, which holds only in-frame ones; the method was immunoSEQ multiplex PCR. The repertoire has more than 65,000 clones, just over 90% of them found once; the top ten carry under 3%. This specimen consisted of peripheral blood, obtained in the first trimester of pregnancy. The chain carries TRBV5-1 and TRBJ1-3; 9 bases align to TRBD1. The clonotype comes from a female donor with multiple sclerosis, enrolled in a pregnancy study. CDR3 protein: CASSLSWTGVSGNTIYF. The CDR3, as DNA: TGCGCCAGCAGCTTAAGTTGGACAGGGGTCTCTGGAAACACCATATATTTT.